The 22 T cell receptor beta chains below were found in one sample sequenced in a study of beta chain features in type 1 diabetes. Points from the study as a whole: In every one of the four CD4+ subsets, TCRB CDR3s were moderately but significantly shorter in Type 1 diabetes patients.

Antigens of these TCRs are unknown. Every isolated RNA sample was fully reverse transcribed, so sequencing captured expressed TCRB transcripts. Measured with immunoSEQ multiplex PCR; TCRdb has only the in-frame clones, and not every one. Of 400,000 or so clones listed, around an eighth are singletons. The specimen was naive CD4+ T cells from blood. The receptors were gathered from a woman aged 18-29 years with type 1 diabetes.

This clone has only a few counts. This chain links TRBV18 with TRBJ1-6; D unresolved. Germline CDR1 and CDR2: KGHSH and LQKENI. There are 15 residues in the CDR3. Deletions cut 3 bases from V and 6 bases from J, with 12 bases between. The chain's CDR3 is CASSPEGSINSPLHF. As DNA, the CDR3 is TGTGCCAGCTCACCGGAGGGAAGTATTAATTCACCCCTCCACTTT. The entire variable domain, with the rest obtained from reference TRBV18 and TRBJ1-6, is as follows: NAGVMQNPRHLVRRRGQEARLRCSPMKGHSHVYWYRQLPEEGLKFMVYLQKENIIDESGMPKERFSAEFPKEGPSILRIQQVVRGDSAAYFCASSPEGSINSPLHFGNGTRLTVT.

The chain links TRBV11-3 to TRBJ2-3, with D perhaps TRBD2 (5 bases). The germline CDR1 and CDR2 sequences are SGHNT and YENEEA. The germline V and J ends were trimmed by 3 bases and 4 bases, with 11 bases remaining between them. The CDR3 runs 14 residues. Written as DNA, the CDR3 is TGTGCCAGCAGCTTTACCGGGATCTCAGATACGCAGTATTTT. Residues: CASSFTGISDTQYF. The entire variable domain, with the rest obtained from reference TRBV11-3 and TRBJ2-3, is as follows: EAGVVQSPRYKIIEKKQPVAFWCNPISGHNTLYWYLQNLGQGPELLIRYENEEAVDDSQLPKDRFSAERLKGVDSTLKIQPAELGDSAVYLCASSFTGISDTQYFGPGTRLTVL.

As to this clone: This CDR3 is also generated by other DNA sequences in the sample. CDR3 nucleotides: TGTGCCAGCTCACCAGGGGAGGACACTGAAGCTTTCTTT. Its translation is CASSPGEDTEAFF. V gene TRBV18 combines with J gene TRBJ1-1; D is unresolved. CDR1 is KGHSH and CDR2 is LQKENI in the germline V gene. The V and J ends lost 2 bases and 3 bases respectively, with 7 bases between them. This CDR3 has 13 residues.

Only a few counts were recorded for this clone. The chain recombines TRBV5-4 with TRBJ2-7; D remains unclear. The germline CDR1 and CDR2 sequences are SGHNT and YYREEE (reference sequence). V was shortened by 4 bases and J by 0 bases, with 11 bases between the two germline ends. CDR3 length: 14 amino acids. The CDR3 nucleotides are TGTGCCAGCAGCCGAGCCGGTCCCTCCTACGAGCAGTACTTC. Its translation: CASSRAGPSYEQYF.

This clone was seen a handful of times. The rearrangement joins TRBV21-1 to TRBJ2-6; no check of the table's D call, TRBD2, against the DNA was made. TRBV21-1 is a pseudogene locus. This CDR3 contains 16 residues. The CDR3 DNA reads TGTGCCAGCAGCAACGGGATCAGGTCTGGGGCCAACGTCCTGACTTTC. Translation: CASSNGIRSGANVLTF.

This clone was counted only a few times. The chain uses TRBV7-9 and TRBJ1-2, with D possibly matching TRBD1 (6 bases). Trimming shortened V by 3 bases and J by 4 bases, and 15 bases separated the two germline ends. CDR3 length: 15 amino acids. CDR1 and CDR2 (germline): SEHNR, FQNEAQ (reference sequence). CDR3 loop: CASSFDRHGGYGYTF. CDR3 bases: TGTGCCAGCAGCTTTGACAGGCATGGAGGCTATGGCTACACCTTC. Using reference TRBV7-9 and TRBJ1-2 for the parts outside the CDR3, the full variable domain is DTGVSQNPRHKITKRGQNVTFRCDPISEHNRLYWYRQTLGQGPEFLTYFQNEAQLEKSRLLSDRFSAERPKGSFSTLEIQRTEQGDSAMYLCASSFDRHGGYGYTFGSGTRLTVV.

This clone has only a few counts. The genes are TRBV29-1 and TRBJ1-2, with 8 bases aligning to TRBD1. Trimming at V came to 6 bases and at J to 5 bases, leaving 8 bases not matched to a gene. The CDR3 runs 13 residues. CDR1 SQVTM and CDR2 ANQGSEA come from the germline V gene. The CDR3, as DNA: TGCAGCGTAGGACAGGGAGAGTTTTATGGCTACACCTTC. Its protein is CSVGQGEFYGYTF.

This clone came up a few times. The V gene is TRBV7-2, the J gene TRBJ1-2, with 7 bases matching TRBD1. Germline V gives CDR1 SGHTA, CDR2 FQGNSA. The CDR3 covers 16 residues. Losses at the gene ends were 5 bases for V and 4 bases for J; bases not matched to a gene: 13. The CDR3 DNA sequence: TGTGCCAGCAGCCGAAATTCTGACAGGGCGGGCTATGGCTACACCTTC. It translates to CASSRNSDRAGYGYTF.

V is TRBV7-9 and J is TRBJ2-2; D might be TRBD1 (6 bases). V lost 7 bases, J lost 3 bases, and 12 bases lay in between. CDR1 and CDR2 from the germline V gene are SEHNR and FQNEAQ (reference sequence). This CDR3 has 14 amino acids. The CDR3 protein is CASTYRDHTGELFF. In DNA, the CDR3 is TGTGCCAGCACATACAGGGACCACACCGGGGAGCTGTTTTTT.

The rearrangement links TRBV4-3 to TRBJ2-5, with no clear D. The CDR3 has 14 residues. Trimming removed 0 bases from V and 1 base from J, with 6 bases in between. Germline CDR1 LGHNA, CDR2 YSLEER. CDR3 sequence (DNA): TGCGCCAGCAGCCAAGATGTATCCCAAGAGACCCAGTACTTC. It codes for CASSQDVSQETQYF.

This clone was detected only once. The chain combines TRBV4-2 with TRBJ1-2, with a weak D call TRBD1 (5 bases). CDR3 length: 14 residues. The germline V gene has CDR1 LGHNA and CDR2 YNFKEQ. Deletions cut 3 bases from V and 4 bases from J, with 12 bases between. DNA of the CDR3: TGTGCCAGCAGCCAGGGGCAGCTCCTCTATGGCTACACCTTC. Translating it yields CASSQGQLLYGYTF.

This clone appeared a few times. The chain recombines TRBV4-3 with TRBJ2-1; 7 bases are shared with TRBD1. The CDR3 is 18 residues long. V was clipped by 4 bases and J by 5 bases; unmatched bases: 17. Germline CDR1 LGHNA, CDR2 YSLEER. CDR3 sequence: CASSRDRSVGTVDNEQFF. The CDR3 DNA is TGCGCCAGCAGCCGAGACAGATCGGTTGGGACAGTCGACAATGAGCAGTTCTTC.

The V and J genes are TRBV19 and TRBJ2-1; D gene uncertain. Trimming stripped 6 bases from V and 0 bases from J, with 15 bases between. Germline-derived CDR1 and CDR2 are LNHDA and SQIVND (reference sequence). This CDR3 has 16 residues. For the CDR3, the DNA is TGTGCCAGTAGCCCTTCCCGACTTAGCTCCTACAATGAGCAGTTCTTC. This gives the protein CASSPSRLSSYNEQFF.

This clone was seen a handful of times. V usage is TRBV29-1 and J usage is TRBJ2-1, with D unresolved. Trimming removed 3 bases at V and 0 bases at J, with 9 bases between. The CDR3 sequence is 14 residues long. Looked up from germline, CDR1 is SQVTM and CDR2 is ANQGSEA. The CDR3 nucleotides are TGCAGCGTTGACACACTAAGCTCCTACAATGAGCAGTTCTTC. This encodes CSVDTLSSYNEQFF.

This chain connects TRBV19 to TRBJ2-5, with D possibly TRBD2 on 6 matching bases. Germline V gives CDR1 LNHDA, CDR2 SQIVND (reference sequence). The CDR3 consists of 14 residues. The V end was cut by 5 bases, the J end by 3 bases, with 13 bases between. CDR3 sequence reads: CASSRTTTKETQYF. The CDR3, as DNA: TGTGCCAGTAGTCGGACTACGACTAAAGAGACCCAGTACTTC.

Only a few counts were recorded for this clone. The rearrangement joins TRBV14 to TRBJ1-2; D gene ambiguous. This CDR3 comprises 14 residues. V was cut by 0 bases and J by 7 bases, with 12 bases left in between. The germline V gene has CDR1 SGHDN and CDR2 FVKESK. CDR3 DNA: TGTGCCAGCAGCCAAGAAGAGGGATTCGGTGGCTACACCTTC. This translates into CASSQEEGFGGYTF.

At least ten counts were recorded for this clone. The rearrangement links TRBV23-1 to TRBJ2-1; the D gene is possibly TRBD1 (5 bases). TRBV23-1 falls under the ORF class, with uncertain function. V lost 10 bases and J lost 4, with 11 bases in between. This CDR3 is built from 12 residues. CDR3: CAMGRGYNEQFF. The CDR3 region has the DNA TGCGCCATGGGAAGGGGATACAATGAGCAGTTCTTC.

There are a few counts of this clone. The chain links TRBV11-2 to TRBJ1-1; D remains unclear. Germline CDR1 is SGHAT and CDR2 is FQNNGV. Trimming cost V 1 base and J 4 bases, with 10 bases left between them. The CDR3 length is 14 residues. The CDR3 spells CASSLVSGSTEAFF. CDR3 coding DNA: TGTGCCAGCAGCTTAGTCTCTGGGAGCACTGAAGCTTTCTTT.

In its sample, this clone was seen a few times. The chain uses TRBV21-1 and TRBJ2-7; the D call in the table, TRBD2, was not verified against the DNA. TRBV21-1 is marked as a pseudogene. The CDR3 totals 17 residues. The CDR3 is CASSKWGDPPVLYEQYF. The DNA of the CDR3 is TGTGCCAGCAGCAAGTGGGGAGACCCCCCGGTACTCTACGAGCAGTACTTC.

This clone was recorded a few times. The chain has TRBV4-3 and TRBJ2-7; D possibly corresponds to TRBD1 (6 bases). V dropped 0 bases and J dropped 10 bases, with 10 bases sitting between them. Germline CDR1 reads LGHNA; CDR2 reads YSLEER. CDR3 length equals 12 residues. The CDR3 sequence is CASSQETGRQYF. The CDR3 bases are TGCGCCAGCAGCCAAGAAACAGGGCGTCAGTACTTC.

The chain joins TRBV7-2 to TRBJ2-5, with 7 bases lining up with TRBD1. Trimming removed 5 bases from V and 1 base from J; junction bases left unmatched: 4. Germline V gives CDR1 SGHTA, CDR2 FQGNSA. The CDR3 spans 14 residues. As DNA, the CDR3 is TGTGCCAGCAGCCTCTGGACAGGCCAAGAGACCCAGTACTTC. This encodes CASSLWTGQETQYF.

The CDR3 DNA sequence: TGTGCCAGCAATAGCCGGACAGGCAAGGGTTATGGCTACACCTTC. As protein: CASNSRTGKGYGYTF. The chain links TRBV2 to TRBJ1-2; 7 bases are a match to TRBD1. Looked up from germline, CDR1 is SNHLY and CDR2 is FYNNEI. This CDR3 comprises 15 residues. The V and J ends lost 7 bases and 5 bases, in that order; junction bases with no gene match: 13.